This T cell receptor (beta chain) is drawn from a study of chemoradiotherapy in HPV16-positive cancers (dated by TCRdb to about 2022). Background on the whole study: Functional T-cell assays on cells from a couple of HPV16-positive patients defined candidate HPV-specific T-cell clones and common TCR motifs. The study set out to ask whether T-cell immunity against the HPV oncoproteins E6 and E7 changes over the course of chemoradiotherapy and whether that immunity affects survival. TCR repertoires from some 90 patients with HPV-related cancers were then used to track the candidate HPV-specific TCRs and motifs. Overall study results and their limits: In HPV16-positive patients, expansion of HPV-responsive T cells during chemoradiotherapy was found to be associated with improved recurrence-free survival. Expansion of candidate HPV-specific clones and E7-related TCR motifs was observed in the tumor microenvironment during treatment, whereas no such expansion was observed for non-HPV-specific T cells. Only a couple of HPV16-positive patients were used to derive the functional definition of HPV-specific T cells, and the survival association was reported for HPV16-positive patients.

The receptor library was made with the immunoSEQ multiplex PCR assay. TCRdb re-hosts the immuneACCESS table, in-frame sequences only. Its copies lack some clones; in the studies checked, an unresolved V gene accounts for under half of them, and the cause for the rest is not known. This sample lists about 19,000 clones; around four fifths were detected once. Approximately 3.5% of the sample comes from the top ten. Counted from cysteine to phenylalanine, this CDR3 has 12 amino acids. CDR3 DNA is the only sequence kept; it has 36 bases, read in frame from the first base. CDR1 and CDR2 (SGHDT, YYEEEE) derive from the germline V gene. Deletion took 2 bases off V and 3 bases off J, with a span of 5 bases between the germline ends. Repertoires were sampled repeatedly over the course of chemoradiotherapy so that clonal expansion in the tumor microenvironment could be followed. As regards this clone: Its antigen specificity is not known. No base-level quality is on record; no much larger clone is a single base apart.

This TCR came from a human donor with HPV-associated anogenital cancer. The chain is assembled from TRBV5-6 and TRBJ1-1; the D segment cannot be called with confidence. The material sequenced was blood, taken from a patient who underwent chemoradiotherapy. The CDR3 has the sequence CASSFRDTEAFF. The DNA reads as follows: TGTGCCAGCAGCTTTAGGGACACTGAAGCTTTCTTT.